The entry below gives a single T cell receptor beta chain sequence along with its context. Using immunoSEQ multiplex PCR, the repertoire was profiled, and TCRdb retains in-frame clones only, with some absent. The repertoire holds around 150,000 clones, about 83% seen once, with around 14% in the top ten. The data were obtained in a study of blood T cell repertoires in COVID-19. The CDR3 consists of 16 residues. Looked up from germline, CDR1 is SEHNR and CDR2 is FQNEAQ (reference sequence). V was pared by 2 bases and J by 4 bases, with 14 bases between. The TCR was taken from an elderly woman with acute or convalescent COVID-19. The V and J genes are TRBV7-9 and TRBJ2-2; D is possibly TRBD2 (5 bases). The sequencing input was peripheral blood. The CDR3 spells CASSLTPSGSTGELFF. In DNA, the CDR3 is TGTGCCAGCAGCTTAACCCCCTCGGGGAGCACCGGGGAGCTGTTTTTT.